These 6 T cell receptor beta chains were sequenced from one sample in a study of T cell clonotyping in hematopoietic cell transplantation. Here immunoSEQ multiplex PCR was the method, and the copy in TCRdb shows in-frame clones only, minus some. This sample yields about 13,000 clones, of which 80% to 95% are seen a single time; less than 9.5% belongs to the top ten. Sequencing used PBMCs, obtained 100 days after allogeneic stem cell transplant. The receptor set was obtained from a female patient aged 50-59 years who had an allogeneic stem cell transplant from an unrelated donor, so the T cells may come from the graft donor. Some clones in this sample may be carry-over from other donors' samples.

In nucleotides, the CDR3 is TGCGTTGCCCTGGGGCTAGCGGCCACAGATACGCAGTATTTT. Translating gives CVALGLAATDTQYF. The chain has TRBV29-1 and TRBJ2-3; the match to TRBD2 covers 7 bases. The germline V gene has CDR1 SQVTM and CDR2 ANQGSEA. The CDR3 is made up of 14 amino acids.

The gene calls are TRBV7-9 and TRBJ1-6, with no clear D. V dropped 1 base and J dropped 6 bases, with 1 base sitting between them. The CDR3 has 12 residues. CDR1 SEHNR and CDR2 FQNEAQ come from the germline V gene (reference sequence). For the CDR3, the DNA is TGTGCCAGCAGCTTAGTTAATTCACCCCTCCACTTT. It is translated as CASSLVNSPLHF.

The CDR3, as DNA: TGTGCCAGCAGCCAGCCCGGGACAGGGGGTATGAACACTGAAGCTTTCTTT. Its protein is CASSQPGTGGMNTEAFF. The rearrangement joins TRBV4-2 to TRBJ1-1; 11 positions agree with TRBD1. The CDR3 is 17 residues long. The V gene end was trimmed by 3 bases and the J gene end by 0 bases; junction bases not matched to a gene: 6. CDR1 is LGHNA and CDR2 is YNFKEQ in the germline V gene.

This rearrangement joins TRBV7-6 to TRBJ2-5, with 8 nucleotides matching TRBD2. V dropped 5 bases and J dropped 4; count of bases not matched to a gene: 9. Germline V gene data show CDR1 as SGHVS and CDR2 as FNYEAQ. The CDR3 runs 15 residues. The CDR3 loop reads CASSRGSGGRETQYF. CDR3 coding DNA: TGTGCCAGCAGCCGGGGTTCGGGAGGGAGAGAGACCCAGTACTTC.

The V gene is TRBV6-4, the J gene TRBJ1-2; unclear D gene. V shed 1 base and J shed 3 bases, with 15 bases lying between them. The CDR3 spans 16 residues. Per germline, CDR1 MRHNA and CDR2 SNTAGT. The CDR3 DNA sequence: TGTGCCAGCAGTGACTATGAGTGGCTGGTGGACTATGGCTACACCTTC. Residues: CASSDYEWLVDYGYTF.

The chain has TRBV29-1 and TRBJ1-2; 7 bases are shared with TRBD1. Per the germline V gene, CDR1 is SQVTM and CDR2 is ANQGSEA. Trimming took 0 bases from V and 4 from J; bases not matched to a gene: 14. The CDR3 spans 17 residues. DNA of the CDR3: TGCAGCGTTGAAGACCCTCTTCCCTTACAGGGGAGCTATGGCTACACCTTC. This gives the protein CSVEDPLPLQGSYGYTF.